Following are 10 T cell receptor beta chains from one sample sequenced in a study of T cells in Graves' hyperthyroidism and ophthalmopathy. Authors of the study amplified TCR beta CDR3 regions from RNA transcripts. During a first-round RT-PCR of the TCR CDR3, the HTBI primer set was used. TCRdb fed the multiplex PCR reads into MiXCR, producing one record per CDR3 protein. The sample gives some 500,000 distinct CDR3 sequences, approximately 15% of which show up once; about 17% is in the top ten. The sequencing sample was made of blood. The receptors shown here come from a woman under 30 with Graves' hyperthyroidism.

The V and J genes are TRBV6-1 and TRBJ2-4; 7 bases line up with TRBD2. The CDR3 spans 11 residues. The germline V gene has CDR1 MNHNS and CDR2 SASEGT. This CDR3 reads CAHRGVDIQYF. The CDR3 coding sequence is TGTGCTCACCGGGGGGTGGACATTCAGTACTTC.

This clonotype has only a few counts. The chain carries TRBV6-2 or TRBV6-3 and TRBJ2-7; 11 positions agree with TRBD2. Unmatched junction bases numbered 7, after V lost 4 bases and J lost 5 bases. Germline-derived CDR1 and CDR2 are MNHEY and SVGEGT. This CDR3 has 15 residues. The CDR3 DNA is TGTGCCAGCAGTTCGGTTGTAGCGGGAGGGCACGAGCAGTACTTC. It encodes CASSSVVAGGHEQYF.

Ten or more counts support this clonotype. This chain links TRBV3-1 with TRBJ1-6; 10 bases match TRBD1. Germline CDR1 is LGHDT and CDR2 is YNNKEL (reference sequence). V trimming: 7 bases; J trimming: 3 bases; junction bases outside the gene matches: 9. The CDR3 sequence is 17 residues long. CDR3 protein: CASTGQGDSGYNSPLHF. The CDR3 coding sequence is TGTGCCAGCACCGGACAGGGGGACTCGGGCTATAATTCACCCCTCCACTTT.

This clonotype was seen ten or more times. The V and J genes are TRBV7-3 and TRBJ2-5, with 9 nucleotides matching TRBD2. V shed 4 bases, J shed 7 bases, and the junction held 19 bases outside the gene matches. Germline V gene sequence: CDR1 SGHTA, CDR2 FQGTGA. The CDR3 covers 18 residues. CDR3 region: CASSSESLEREAYGTQYF. For the CDR3, the DNA is TGTGCCAGCAGCTCCGAGTCTCTTGAGCGGGAGGCCTACGGGACCCAGTACTTC.

Many counts were recorded for this clonotype. The V gene is TRBV12-3 or TRBV12-4, the J gene TRBJ2-1, with 12 bases identical to TRBD2. This CDR3 has 16 amino acids. V trimming: 6 bases; J trimming: 9 bases; junction bases outside the gene matches: 12. CDR3 amino acids: CASRSGTSGPYGEQFF. In DNA form, the CDR3 reads TGTGCCAGCAGGTCCGGGACTAGCGGGCCTTACGGTGAGCAGTTCTTC.

V usage is TRBV14 and J usage is TRBJ1-6; tentatively, D is TRBD1 (6 bases). This CDR3 has 14 residues. Trimming cost V 2 bases and J 7 bases, with 9 bases left between them. Germline V lookup: CDR1 SGHDN, CDR2 FVKESK. CDR3 DNA: TGTGCCAGCAGCCAAAGGACAGCGAATTCACCCCTCCACTTT. As protein: CASSQRTANSPLHF.

This clonotype came up a few times. The chain is built from TRBV7-9 and TRBJ2-5, with TRBD1 matching over 11 bases. Germline lookup yields CDR1 SEHNR and CDR2 FQNEAQ (reference sequence). Trimming removed 1 base from V and 4 bases from J; junction bases left unmatched: 2. The CDR3 has 15 residues. The CDR3 DNA follows: TGTGCCAGCAGCTTAGTAGGGACAGGGGGAGAGACCCAGTACTTC. Amino acids: CASSLVGTGGETQYF. The complete variable domain, with remaining parts taken from reference TRBV7-9 and TRBJ2-5, reads DTGVSQNPRHKITKRGQNVTFRCDPISEHNRLYWYRQTLGQGPEFLTYFQNEAQLEKSRLLSDRFSAERPKGSFSTLEIQRTEQGDSAMYLCASSLVGTGGETQYFGPGTRLLVL.

This clonotype has a handful of counts. The chain uses TRBV6-1 and TRBJ1-5, with D possibly TRBD1 on 6 matching bases. Trimming removed 3 bases at V and 6 bases at J, with 12 bases between. Germline V gives CDR1 MNHNS, CDR2 SASEGT. The CDR3 has 14 amino acids. CDR3 coding DNA: TGTGCCAGCAGTGAGAGCCAGGGGACTCAGCCCCAGCATTTT. Its protein product is CASSESQGTQPQHF.

V and J are TRBV20-1 and TRBJ2-5, with a weak D call TRBD2 (6 bases). The CDR3 runs to 13 residues. Between the trimmed V and J ends, which lost 7 bases and 1 base, there was a span of 13 bases. Per the germline V gene, CDR1 is DFQATT and CDR2 is SNEGSKA (reference sequence). The CDR3 sequence is CSVAGTVQETQYF. CDR3 in DNA: TGCAGTGTGGCGGGAACTGTCCAAGAGACCCAGTACTTC.

This clonotype was detected ten times or more. The rearrangement uses TRBV2 and TRBJ1-1; 11 bases line up with TRBD1. CDR1 is SNHLY and CDR2 is FYNNEI in the germline V gene. The CDR3 totals 14 residues. Trimming took 5 bases from V and 8 from J; bases not matched to a gene: 7. The CDR3 sequence is CASSRDRGESEAFF. The CDR3 DNA reads as TGTGCCAGCAGTCGGGACAGGGGGGAGTCAGAAGCTTTCTTT.